Below, 19 T cell receptor beta chains from the same sample are listed, as sequenced in a study of cytomegalovirus exposure and HLA in healthy donors. PCR employed 60 Vbeta and 13 Jbeta primers. Only in-frame clones appear in the TCRdb table, and some are missing; sequencing was by immunoSEQ multiplex PCR. This table has 85,000 to 90,000 clones, 85% appearing once. The sample was PBMCs. These TCRs come from a man in his forties in good health and CMV-seropositive.

The V call is TRBV4-1, the J call TRBJ2-1; no clear D. V was trimmed by 2 bases and J by 4 bases, leaving 6 bases between them. CDR1 and CDR2 from the germline V gene are MGHRA and YSYEKL. The length of the CDR3 is 13 residues. Here the CDR3 DNA reads TGCGCCAGCAGCCAAAGTCAGTACAATGAGCAGTTCTTC. It translates to CASSQSQYNEQFF.

The V call is TRBV2, the J call TRBJ2-3, with D possibly matching TRBD2 (6 bases). In germline, CDR1 is SNHLY, CDR2 FYNNEI. The CDR3 has 18 amino acids. Trimming shortened V by 3 bases and J by 0 bases, and 19 bases separated the two germline ends. The CDR3 DNA follows: TGTGCCAGCAGTGAGGGGGGAACTAGCCCTACTAGCACAGATACGCAGTATTTT. The encoded protein is CASSEGGTSPTSTDTQYF.

This chain uses TRBV19 with TRBJ2-2; perhaps TRBD2 as D (6 bases). V was pared by 7 bases and J by 6 bases, with 18 bases between. The CDR3 is 15 amino acids. Germline CDR1 reads LNHDA; CDR2 reads SQIVND (reference sequence). CDR3 protein: CASNAGRGPPGELFF. DNA of the CDR3: TGTGCCAGTAACGCAGGGCGGGGTCCACCCGGGGAGCTGTTTTTT.

This chain uses TRBV29-1 with TRBJ2-7, with 7 bases matching TRBD1. The CDR3 consists of 13 residues. Germline trimming cut 4 bases from V and 5 bases from J; bases unmatched to any gene: 8. CDR1 is SQVTM and CDR2 is ANQGSEA in the germline V gene. The CDR3 region is CSVGTTGSHEQYF. The CDR3 DNA reads TGCAGCGTTGGGACGACAGGGAGCCACGAGCAGTACTTC.

The J gene is TRBJ2-7, the V gene TRBV29-1, with a weak D call TRBD1 (6 bases). The CDR3 runs 13 residues. V gave up 6 bases and J gave up 5 bases, with 17 bases separating them. The germline gives CDR1 SQVTM, CDR2 ANQGSEA. CDR3 amino acids: CSVPGTTRHEQYF. CDR3 nucleotide sequence: TGCAGCGTACCCGGGACAACGCGCCACGAGCAGTACTTC.

V is TRBV7-9 and J is TRBJ2-2; D perhaps matches TRBD2 (6 bases). CDR3 size: 16 residues. Looked up from germline, CDR1 is SEHNR and CDR2 is FQNEAQ (reference sequence). V was cut by 4 bases and J by 4 bases, with 16 bases left in between. CDR3 loop: CASSSGLGFSTGELFF. CDR3 sequence (DNA): TGTGCCAGCAGCTCGGGACTTGGATTTAGCACCGGGGAGCTGTTTTTT. The whole variable domain, remainder taken from reference TRBV7-9 and TRBJ2-2, is DTGVSQNPRHKITKRGQNVTFRCDPISEHNRLYWYRQTLGQGPEFLTYFQNEAQLEKSRLLSDRFSAERPKGSFSTLEIQRTEQGDSAMYLCASSSGLGFSTGELFFGEGSRLTVL.

This clone has only one observation. This rearrangement joins TRBV27 to TRBJ1-5; perhaps TRBD1 as D (5 bases). Germline-derived CDR1 and CDR2 are MNHEY and SMNVEV (reference sequence). Trimming cost V 0 bases and J 6 bases, with 12 bases left between them. This CDR3 comprises 15 residues. CDR3 nucleotides: TGTGCCAGCAGTTTATCCCTGACAGAAAGTCAGCCCCAGCATTTT. Translating it yields CASSLSLTESQPQHF.

The chain couples TRBV5-6 to TRBJ2-3; D is uncertain. Germline CDR1 is SGHDT and CDR2 is YYEEEE. V was cut by 2 bases and J by 8 bases, with 6 bases left in between. The CDR3 is 11 residues long. In DNA, the CDR3 is TGTGCCAGCAGCTTATCGGGTACGCAGTATTTT. Amino acid sequence: CASSLSGTQYF.

The chain couples TRBV2 to TRBJ2-5; tentative D call: TRBD1 (5 bases). The CDR3 consists of 13 residues. In germline, CDR1 is SNHLY, CDR2 FYNNEI. V lost 4 bases and J lost 2, with 8 bases in between. The CDR3 region has the DNA TGTGCCAGCAGTGGACAGCAGCAAGAGACCCAGTACTTC. Its protein is CASSGQQQETQYF.

The rearrangement links TRBV6-5 to TRBJ2-1; D is undetermined. V lost 4 bases and J lost 8, with 6 bases in between. This CDR3 comprises 11 residues. The germline V gene encodes CDR1 MNHEY and CDR2 SVGAGI. The DNA for the CDR3 is TGTGCCAGCAGTTCCCGCGATGAGCAGTTCTTC. Protein: CASSSRDEQFF.

V gene TRBV7-8 combines with J gene TRBJ2-2; 10 nucleotides line up with TRBD2. Germline V lookup: CDR1 SGHVS, CDR2 FQNEAQ. The V and J ends lost 1 base and 1 base, in that order; junction bases with no gene match: 9. The CDR3 covers 19 residues. The CDR3, as DNA: TGTGCCAGCAGCTTAGGCGGGCTAGCGGGGGTCGGGAACACCGGGGAGCTGTTTTTT. This sequence encodes CASSLGGLAGVGNTGELFF.

There are a few counts of this clone. CDR3 loop: CASSPMPGTSGTQETQYF. CDR3 DNA sequence: TGTGCCAGCAGTCCTATGCCCGGGACTAGCGGGACCCAAGAGACCCAGTACTTC. V is TRBV28 and J is TRBJ2-5, with TRBD2 matching 13 bases. J gave up 1 base and V 5 bases, and 10 bases lay outside the gene matches. CDR3 size: 18 residues. Per germline, CDR1 MDHEN and CDR2 SYDVKM.

The J gene is TRBJ2-7, the V gene TRBV14; 10 bases are a match to TRBD1. Trimming removed 5 bases from V and 6 bases from J; junction bases left unmatched: 7. This CDR3 is 14 amino acids long. Looked up from germline, CDR1 is SGHDN and CDR2 is FVKESK. CDR3 DNA sequence: TGTGCCAGCAGCGGCCGGGACAGGGGTTCCGAGCAGTACTTC. Protein: CASSGRDRGSEQYF.

This clone was counted a few times. The chain couples TRBV28 to TRBJ1-1, with 8 bases that match TRBD1. This CDR3 comprises 15 residues. Germline trimming cut 6 bases from V and 3 bases from J; bases unmatched to any gene: 9. Germline CDR1 MDHEN, CDR2 SYDVKM. The CDR3, as DNA: TGTGCCAGCAGGCGTCCCGGGACAGGTTACACTGAAGCTTTCTTT. The encoded protein is CASRRPGTGYTEAFF.

The chain has TRBV19 and TRBJ2-5; no clear D. The CDR3 sequence is 13 residues long. Germline V gives CDR1 LNHDA, CDR2 SQIVND (reference sequence). Trimming removed 1 base at V and 6 bases at J, with 9 bases between. The CDR3 sequence: CASSIGPEKTQYF. The CDR3 DNA reads TGTGCCAGTAGTATAGGTCCGGAGAAGACCCAGTACTTC.

V gene TRBV5-1 combines with J gene TRBJ1-1; D might be TRBD1 (5 bases). CDR3 size: 14 residues. Per germline, CDR1 SGHRS and CDR2 YFSETQ. The V end was cut by 4 bases, the J end by 6 bases, with 16 bases between. The CDR3 loop reads CASSDTGPNAEAFF. DNA of the CDR3: TGCGCCAGCAGCGATACAGGTCCGAATGCTGAAGCTTTCTTT.

The chain employs TRBV5-1 and TRBJ2-1; no clear D gene. This CDR3 has 14 residues. V was trimmed by 0 bases and J by 7 bases, leaving 11 bases between them. Germline values: CDR1 SGHRS, CDR2 YFSETQ. The CDR3 DNA reads as TGCGCCAGCAGCTTGGTGGTAGGAGCGAATGAGCAGTTCTTC. Protein product: CASSLVVGANEQFF.

The rearrangement joins TRBV9 to TRBJ2-3; possibly TRBD2 for D (6 bases). Germline loops: CDR1 SGDLS, CDR2 YYNGEE. V was clipped by 4 bases and J by 0 bases, with 15 bases between them. The CDR3 consists of 16 residues. CDR3 amino acids: CASSTGGAASTDTQYF. DNA for the CDR3: TGTGCCAGCAGCACCGGAGGGGCCGCTAGCACAGATACGCAGTATTTT.

The gene calls are TRBV7-6 and TRBJ2-5, with a tentative D call TRBD1 (5 bases). Per the germline V gene, CDR1 is SGHVS and CDR2 is FNYEAQ. CDR3 length: 15 amino acids. V was cut by 5 bases and J by 3 bases, with 16 bases left in between. The CDR3 region is CASSQKTGPKETQYF. The CDR3 coding sequence is TGTGCCAGCAGCCAAAAAACAGGACCGAAAGAGACCCAGTACTTC.